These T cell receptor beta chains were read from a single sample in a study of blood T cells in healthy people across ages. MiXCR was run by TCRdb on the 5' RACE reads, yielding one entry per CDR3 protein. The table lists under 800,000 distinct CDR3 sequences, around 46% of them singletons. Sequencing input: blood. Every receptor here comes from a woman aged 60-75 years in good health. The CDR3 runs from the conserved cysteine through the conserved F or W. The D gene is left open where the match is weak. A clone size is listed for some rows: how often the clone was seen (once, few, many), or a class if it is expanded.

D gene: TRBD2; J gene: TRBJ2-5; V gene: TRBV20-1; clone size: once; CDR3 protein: CSAIPGTSGGETQYF; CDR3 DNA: TGCAGTGCTATCCCCGGGACTAGCGGAGGAGAGACCCAGTACTTC
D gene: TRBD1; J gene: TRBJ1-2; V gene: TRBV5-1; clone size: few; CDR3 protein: CASSEGQGARGGYTF; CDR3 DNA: TGCGCCAGCAGCGAAGGACAGGGGGCGCGAGGAGGCTACACCTTC
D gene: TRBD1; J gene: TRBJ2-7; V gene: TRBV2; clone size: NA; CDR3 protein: CASSLTGQGWNEQYF; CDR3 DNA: TGTGCCAGCAGTCTCACGGGACAGGGTTGGAATGAGCAGTACTTC
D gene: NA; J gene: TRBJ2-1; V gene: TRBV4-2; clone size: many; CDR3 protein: CASSQDRAGRGYNEQFF; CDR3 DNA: TGTGCCAGCAGCCAAGATCGTGCGGGCCGCGGCTACAATGAGCAGTTCTTC
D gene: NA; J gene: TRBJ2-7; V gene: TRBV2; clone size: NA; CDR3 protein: CASRKDSLEYEQYF; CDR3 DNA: TGTGCCAGCAGGAAGGACAGTCTTGAATACGAGCAGTACTTC
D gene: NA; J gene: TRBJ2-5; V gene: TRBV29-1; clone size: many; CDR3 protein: CSVPGGQDQETQYF; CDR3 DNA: TGCAGCGTCCCCGGGGGGCAGGATCAAGAGACCCAGTACTTC
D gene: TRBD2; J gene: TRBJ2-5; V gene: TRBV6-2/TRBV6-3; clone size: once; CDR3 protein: CASSYSTSGGYNEQYF; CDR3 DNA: TGTGCCAGCAGTTACTCGACTAGCGGGGGGTACAATGAGCAGTACTTC
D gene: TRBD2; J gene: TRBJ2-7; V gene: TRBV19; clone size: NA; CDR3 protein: CASRESGSSSYEQYF; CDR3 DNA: TGTGCCAGTAGAGAAAGCGGGAGTAGCTCCTACGAGCAGTACTTC
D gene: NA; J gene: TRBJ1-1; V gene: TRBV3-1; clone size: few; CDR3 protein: CASSPIIQGNTEAFF; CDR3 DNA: TGTGCCAGCAGCCCGATTATACAGGGGAACACTGAAGCTTTCTTT
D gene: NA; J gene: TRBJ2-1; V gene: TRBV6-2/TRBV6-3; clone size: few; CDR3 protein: CASSYHGGNEQFF; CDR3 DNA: TGTGCCAGCAGTTACCACGGAGGGAATGAGCAGTTCTTC
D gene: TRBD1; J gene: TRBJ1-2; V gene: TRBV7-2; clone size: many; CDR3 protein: CASSAGDRVSYGYTF; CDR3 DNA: TGTGCCAGCAGCGCCGGGGACAGGGTGTCCTATGGCTACACCTTC
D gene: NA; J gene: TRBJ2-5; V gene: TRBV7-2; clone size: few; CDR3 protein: CASSPLGVRETQYF; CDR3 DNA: TGTGCCAGCAGCCCCCTTGGGGTGAGAGAGACCCAGTACTTC
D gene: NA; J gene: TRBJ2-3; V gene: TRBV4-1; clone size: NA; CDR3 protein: CASREADSTDTQYF; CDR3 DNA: TGCGCCAGCAGGGAAGCGGATAGCACAGATACGCAGTATTTT
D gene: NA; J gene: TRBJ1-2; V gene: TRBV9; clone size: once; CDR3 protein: CASSVGQNQHYGYTF; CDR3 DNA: TGTGCCAGCAGCGTAGGGCAGAACCAACACTATGGCTACACCTTC
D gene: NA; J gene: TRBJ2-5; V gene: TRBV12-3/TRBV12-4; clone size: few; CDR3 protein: CASSLGKAQETQYF; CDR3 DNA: TGTGCCAGCAGTCTTGGGAAAGCTCAAGAGACCCAGTACTTC
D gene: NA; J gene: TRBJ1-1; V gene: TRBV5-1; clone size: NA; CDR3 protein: CASSLAGARMGTEAFF; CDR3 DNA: TGCGCCAGCAGCTTGGCCGGAGCCCGGATGGGCACTGAAGCTTTCTTT
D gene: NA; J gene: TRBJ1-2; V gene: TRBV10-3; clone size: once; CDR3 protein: CAISEGELGYGYTF; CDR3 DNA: TGTGCCATCAGTGAGGGAGAGTTGGGCTATGGCTACACCTTC
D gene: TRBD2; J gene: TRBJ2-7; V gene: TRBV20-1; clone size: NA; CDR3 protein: CSAKSGSLVRTAGGTYEQYF; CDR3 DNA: TGCAGTGCAAAGAGCGGCTCGCTCGTCAGGACGGCGGGAGGAACATACGAGCAGTACTTC
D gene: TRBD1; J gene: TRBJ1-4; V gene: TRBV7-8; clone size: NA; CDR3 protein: CASSLRTGTWEKLFF; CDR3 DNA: TGTGCCAGCAGCCTACGGACAGGAACATGGGAAAAACTGTTTTTT
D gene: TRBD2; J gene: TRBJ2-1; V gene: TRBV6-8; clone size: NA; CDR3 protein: CASSYYGLAGAIIYNEQFF; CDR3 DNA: TGTGCCAGCAGTTACTACGGACTAGCGGGAGCCATAATTTACAATGAGCAGTTCTTC
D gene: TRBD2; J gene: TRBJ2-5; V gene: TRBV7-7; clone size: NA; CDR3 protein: CATSMGGGQETQYF; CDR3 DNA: TGTGCCACCTCTATGGGGGGGGGCCAAGAGACCCAGTACTTC
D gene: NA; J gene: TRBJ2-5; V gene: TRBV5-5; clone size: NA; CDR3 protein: CASSPYAWGETETQYF; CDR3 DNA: TGTGCCAGCAGCCCTTATGCGTGGGGGGAGACGGAGACCCAGTACTTC
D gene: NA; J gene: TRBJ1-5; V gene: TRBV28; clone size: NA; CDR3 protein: CAILRGGESNQPQHF; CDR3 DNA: TGTGCCATCCTGCGGGGCGGGGAAAGCAATCAGCCCCAGCATTTT
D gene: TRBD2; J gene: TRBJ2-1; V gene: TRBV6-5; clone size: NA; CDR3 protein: CASRNRLAPSYNEQFF; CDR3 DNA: TGTGCCAGCAGAAACCGACTAGCCCCTAGTTACAATGAGCAGTTCTTC
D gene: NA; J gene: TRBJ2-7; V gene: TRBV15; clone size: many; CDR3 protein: CATSRDWGEQYF; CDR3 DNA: TGTGCCACCAGCAGAGATTGGGGAGAGCAGTACTTC
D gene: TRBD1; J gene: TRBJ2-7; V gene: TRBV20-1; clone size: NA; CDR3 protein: CSAKHGETGASIDEQYF; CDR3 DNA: TGCAGTGCTAAGCATGGGGAGACAGGGGCTTCTATAGACGAGCAGTACTTC
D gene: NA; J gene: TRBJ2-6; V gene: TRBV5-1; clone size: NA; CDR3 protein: CASSLERRSGANVLTF; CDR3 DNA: TGCGCCAGCAGCTTGGAACGGAGGTCTGGGGCCAACGTCCTGACTTTC
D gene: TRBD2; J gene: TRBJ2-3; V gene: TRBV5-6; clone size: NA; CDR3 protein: CASSHGLGQSTDTQYF; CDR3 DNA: TGTGCCAGCAGCCACGGACTAGGCCAAAGCACAGATACGCAGTATTTT
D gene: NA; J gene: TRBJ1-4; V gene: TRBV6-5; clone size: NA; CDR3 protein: CASSSSATNEKLFF; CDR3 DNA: TGTGCCAGCAGTTCCAGCGCAACTAATGAAAAACTGTTTTTT
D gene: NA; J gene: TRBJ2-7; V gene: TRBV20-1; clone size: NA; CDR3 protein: CSARDASSYEQYF; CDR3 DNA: TGCAGTGCTAGAGATGCTAGTTCCTACGAGCAGTACTTC
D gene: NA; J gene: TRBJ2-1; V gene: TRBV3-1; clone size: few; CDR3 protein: CASSQGGDPFYNEQFF; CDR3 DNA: TGTGCCAGCAGCCAAGGCGGGGACCCCTTCTACAATGAGCAGTTCTTC
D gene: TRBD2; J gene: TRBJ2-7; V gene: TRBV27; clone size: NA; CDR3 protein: CASRTRLAGASTYEQYF; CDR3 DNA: TGTGCCAGCAGGACTAGACTAGCGGGGGCCTCCACCTACGAGCAGTACTTC
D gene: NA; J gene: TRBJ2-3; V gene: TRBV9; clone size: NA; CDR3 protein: CASNDVHPTDTQYF; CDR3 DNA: TGTGCCAGCAACGACGTACACCCCACAGATACGCAGTATTTT
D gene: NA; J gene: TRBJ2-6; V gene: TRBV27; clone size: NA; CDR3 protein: CASSERANVLTF; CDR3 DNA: TGTGCCAGCAGTGAGCGGGCCAACGTCCTGACTTTC
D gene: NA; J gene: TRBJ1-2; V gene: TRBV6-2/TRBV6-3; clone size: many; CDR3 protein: CASSTGRNYGYTF; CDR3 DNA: TGTGCCAGCAGCACGGGACGGAACTATGGCTACACCTTC
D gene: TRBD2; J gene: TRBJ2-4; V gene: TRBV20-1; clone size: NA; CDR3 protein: CSALGASGEVAKNIQYF; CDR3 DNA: TGCAGTGCTCTTGGGGCTAGCGGAGAAGTAGCCAAAAACATTCAGTACTTC
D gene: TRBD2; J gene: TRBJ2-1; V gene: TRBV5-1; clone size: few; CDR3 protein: CASSGGLAGGQSDEQFF; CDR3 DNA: TGCGCCAGCAGCGGGGGACTAGCGGGGGGGCAGTCGGATGAGCAGTTCTTC
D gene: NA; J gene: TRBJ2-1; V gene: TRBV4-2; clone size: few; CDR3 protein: CASSPPTSTSEQFF; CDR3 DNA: TGTGCCAGCAGCCCCCCCACTAGTACCAGCGAGCAGTTCTTC
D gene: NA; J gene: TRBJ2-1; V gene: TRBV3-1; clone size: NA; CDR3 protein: CASSQAGEYNEQFF; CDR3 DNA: TGTGCCAGCAGCCAAGCGGGGGAGTACAATGAGCAGTTCTTC
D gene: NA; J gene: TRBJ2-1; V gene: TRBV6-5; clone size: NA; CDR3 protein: CASSFDRSYNEQFF; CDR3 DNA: TGTGCCAGCAGTTTTGACAGATCCTACAATGAGCAGTTCTTC
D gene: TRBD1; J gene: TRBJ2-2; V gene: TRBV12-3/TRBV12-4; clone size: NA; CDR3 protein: CASTVGQGGNTGELFF; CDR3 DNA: TGTGCCAGCACCGTTGGACAGGGTGGGAACACCGGGGAGCTGTTTTTT
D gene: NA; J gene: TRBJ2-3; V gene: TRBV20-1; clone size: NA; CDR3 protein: CSASREWADTQYF; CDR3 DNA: TGCAGTGCTAGTCGGGAGTGGGCAGATACGCAGTATTTT
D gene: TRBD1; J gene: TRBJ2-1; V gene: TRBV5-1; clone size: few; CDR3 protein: CASSLPAGGNEQFF; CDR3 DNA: TGCGCCAGCAGCTTGCCCGCAGGGGGCAATGAGCAGTTCTTC
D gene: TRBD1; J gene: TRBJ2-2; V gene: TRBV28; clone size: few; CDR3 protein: CASTSGQVGTGELFF; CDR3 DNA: TGTGCCAGCACCTCGGGACAGGTCGGCACCGGGGAGCTGTTTTTT
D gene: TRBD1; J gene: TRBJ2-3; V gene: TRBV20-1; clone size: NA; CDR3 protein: CSASSRTGAPDTQYF; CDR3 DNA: TGCAGTGCTAGCAGCCGGACAGGGGCGCCAGATACGCAGTATTTT
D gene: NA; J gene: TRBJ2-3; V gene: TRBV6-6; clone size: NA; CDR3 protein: CANSYGFSDTDTQYF; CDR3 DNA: TGTGCCAACAGTTACGGATTTAGCGACACAGATACGCAGTATTTT